This section outlines one T cell receptor (beta chain) sequence together with its context. This sample was taken from a study of cytomegalovirus exposure and HLA in healthy donors. Germline V gene data show CDR1 as MNHEY and CDR2 as SMNVEV (reference sequence). Unmatched junction bases numbered 9, after V lost 3 bases and J lost 5 bases. CDR3 length: 15 residues. Each of the donors was a healthy bone marrow donor. A multiplex PCR was run with 60 Vbeta primers and 13 Jbeta primers. Data came from immunoSEQ multiplex PCR; TCRdb stores just in-frame clones and leaves some out. The repertoire consists of 130,000 or so clones, with 75% to 90% occurring once and the leading ten covering about 6.7%.

The material sequenced was PBMCs. This TCR derives from a woman aged 25 to 39 in good health and CMV-seropositive. The genes are TRBV27 and TRBJ2-7, with 8 bases identical to TRBD2. In nucleotides, the CDR3 is TGTGCCAGCAGTTTTCAGGGACTAGTCGCTGACGAGCAGTACTTC. It yields the protein CASSFQGLVADEQYF.